This T cell receptor beta chain was captured in a study of regulatory T cells in long-lasting Graves disease. Study as a whole: Graves' disease counted as persistent after over 5 years of antithyroid drugs with positive TSH receptor antibodies.

Indicated time point: persistent/refractory GD, antithyroid drugs over 5 years with positive TRAb. Researchers made the TCR library from RNA that was extracted from PBMCs. An endocrinology department located in Xi'an, China, was where the patients came from. Germline lookup yields CDR1 DFQATT and CDR2 SNEGSKA (reference sequence). The length of the CDR3 is 12 residues. HTBI primers from iRepertoire and Arm-PCR of CDR3 regions yielded the TCR beta libraries. Under the authors' procedure: Across all samples, about 60 TRBV segments and 15 or so TRBJ segments were identified. Each CDR3 protein is one row after TCRdb ran MiXCR on the multiplex PCR reads. Here the V and J calls rest on TCRdb's processing, not on the authors' analysis. The sample holds about 660,000 distinct CDR3 sequences; roughly 30% are singletons and the top ten take 40% to 55%.

Specimen: peripheral blood mononuclear cells (PBMCs), collected when the disease was refractory, from a patient treated with antithyroid drugs. The receptor comes from a female donor with Graves disease. This chain connects TRBV20-1 to TRBJ1-1; D not resolved. CDR3 coding DNA: TGCAGCGCCGACGGAGGAGTTACTGAAGCTTTCTTT. This codes for CSADGGVTEAFF.